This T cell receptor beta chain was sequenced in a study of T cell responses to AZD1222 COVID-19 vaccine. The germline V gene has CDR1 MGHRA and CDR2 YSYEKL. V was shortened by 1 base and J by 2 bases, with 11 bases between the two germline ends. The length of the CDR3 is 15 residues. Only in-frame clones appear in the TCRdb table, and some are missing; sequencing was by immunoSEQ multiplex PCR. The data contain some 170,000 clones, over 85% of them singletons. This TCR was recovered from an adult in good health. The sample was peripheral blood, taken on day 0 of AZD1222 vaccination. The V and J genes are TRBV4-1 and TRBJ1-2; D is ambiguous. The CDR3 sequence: CASSQGQQLNYGYTF. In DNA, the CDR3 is TGCGCCAGCAGCCAAGGGCAGCAATTAAACTATGGCTACACCTTC.